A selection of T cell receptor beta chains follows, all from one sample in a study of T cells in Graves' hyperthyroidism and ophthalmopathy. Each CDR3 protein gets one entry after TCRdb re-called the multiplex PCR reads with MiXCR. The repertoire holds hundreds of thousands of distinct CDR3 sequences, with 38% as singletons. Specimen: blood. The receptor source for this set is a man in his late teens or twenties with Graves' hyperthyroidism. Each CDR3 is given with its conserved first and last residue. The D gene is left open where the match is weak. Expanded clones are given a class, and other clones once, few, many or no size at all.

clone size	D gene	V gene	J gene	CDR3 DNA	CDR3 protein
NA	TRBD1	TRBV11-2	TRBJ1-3	TGTGCCAGCAGCTCCGTACAGGGGGCGTCTGGAAACACCATATATTTT	CASSSVQGASGNTIYF
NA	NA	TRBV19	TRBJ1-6	TGTGCCAGTAGTAGTGACATCGGGAATTCACCCCTCCACTTT	CASSSDIGNSPLHF
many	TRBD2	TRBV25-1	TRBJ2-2	TGTGCCAGCAGTGAAATACGTAGCGGGGCCACCGGGGAGCTGTTTTTT	CASSEIRSGATGELFF
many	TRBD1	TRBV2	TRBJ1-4	TGTGCCAGCACCCTGACAGGGAACGCTGGTGAAAAACTGTTTTTT	CASTLTGNAGEKLFF
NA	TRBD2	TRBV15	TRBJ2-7	TGTGCCAGCAGTTTATGGCCAGCGGGAGGGCCAGGCTACGAGCAGTACTTC	CASSLWPAGGPGYEQYF
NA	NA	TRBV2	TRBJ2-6	TGTGCCAGCTGTGCCCTGACTTTC	CASCALTF
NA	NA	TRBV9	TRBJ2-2	TGTGCCAGCAGCGACAGGGTGAACACCGGGGAGCTGTTTTTT	CASSDRVNTGELFF
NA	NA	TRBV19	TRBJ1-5	TGTGCCAGTAGTATAGTCAGGGAGGGTCAGCCCCAGCATTTT	CASSIVREGQPQHF
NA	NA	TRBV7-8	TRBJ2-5	TGTGCCAGCAGCTTTTGGCAGTCAGAGAAAGAGACCCAGTACTTC	CASSFWQSEKETQYF
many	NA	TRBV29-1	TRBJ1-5	TGCAGCGTTATATCTGGACGGGAGAATCAGCCCCAGCATTTT	CSVISGRENQPQHF
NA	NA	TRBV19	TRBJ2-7	TGTGCCAGTAGTCGGATTGGACAGACAGCGACCGACGAGCAGTACTTC	CASSRIGQTATDEQYF
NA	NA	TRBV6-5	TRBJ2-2	TGTGCCAGCAGTTACTCCTTGGGGGGAGCGAACACCGGGGAGCTGTTTTTT	CASSYSLGGANTGELFF
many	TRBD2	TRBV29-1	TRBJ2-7	TGCAGCGTTGGACTAGCGGGCCCCTACGAGCAGTACTTC	CSVGLAGPYEQYF
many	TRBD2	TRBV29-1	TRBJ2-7	TGCAGCGTTGAAGAGGGGACTAGCGGCTACGAGCAGTACTTC	CSVEEGTSGYEQYF
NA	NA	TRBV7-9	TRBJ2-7	TGTGCCAGCGGCCCTGACACTATCTACGAGCAGTACTTC	CASGPDTIYEQYF
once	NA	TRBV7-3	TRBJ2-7	TGCGCCAGCAGCTCCCTGCCAGGGGCCTACGAGCAGTACTTC	CASSSLPGAYEQYF
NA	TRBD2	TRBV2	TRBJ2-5	TGTGCCAGCAGTTACCGGGCTAGCGGGGACCAAGAGACCCAGTACTTC	CASSYRASGDQETQYF
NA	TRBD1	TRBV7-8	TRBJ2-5	TGTGCCAGCAGCCCAACGACAGGGCGAGAGACCCAGTGCTTC	CASSPTTGRETQCF
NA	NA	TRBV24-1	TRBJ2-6	TGTGCCACCAGTGGGCAGGGGGCCAACGTCCTGACTTTC	CATSGQGANVLTF
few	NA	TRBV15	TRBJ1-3	TGTGCCACCAGCAGAGCCGGGGCCCGATCTGGAAACACCATATATTTT	CATSRAGARSGNTIYF
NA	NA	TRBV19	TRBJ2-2	TGTGCCAGTAGTACCCGAGGGACCGTTGACACCGGGGAGCTGTTTTTT	CASSTRGTVDTGELFF
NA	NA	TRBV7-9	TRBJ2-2	TGCGCCGGCTCACCCGAGACCGGGGAGCTGTTTTTT	CAGSPETGELFF
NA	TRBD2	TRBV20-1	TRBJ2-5	TGCAGTGCTAGGGGGACTAGCGGGGGGGAAGAGACCCAGTACTTC	CSARGTSGGEETQYF
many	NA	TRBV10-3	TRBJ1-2	TGTGCCATCAGTGTGGACAGCGGCTACACCTTC	CAISVDSGYTF
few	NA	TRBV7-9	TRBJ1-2	TGTGCCAGCAGCTTAGTGTCATCCGGAATTTTCCTATCCTACACCTTC	CASSLVSSGIFLSYTF
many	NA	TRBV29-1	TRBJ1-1	TGCAGCGTTCCTGACGAGGCTGAAGCTTTCTTT	CSVPDEAEAFF
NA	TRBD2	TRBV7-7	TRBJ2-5	TGTGCTAGCAGCTTCGGTAGCGGGGGGGCAGAGACCCAGTACTTC	CASSFGSGGAETQYF
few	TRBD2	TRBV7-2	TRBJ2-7	TGTGCCAGCAGCTTAGTATCGATAGCGGGAGCTTACGAGCAGTACTTC	CASSLVSIAGAYEQYF
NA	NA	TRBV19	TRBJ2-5	TGTGCCAGTAGTATAGTTATAGGGGGAGGGAAGACCCAGTACTTC	CASSIVIGGGKTQYF
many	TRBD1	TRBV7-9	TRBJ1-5	TGTGCCAGCAGCTCTTCAAACAGGGGTGGGAATCAGCCCCAGCATTTT	CASSSSNRGGNQPQHF
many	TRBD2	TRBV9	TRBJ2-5	TGTGCCAGCAGCGTCGGGGGGGTGCGAGAGACCCAGTACTTC	CASSVGGVRETQYF
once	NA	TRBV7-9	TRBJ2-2	TGTGCCAGCAGCATTAAAACCGGGGAGCTGTTTTTT	CASSIKTGELFF
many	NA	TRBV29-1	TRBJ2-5	TGCAGCGTTGAAGATCTGGGCGTGGAGACCCAGTACTTC	CSVEDLGVETQYF
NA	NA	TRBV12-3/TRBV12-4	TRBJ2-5	TGTGCCAGCAGTCGCCGACGGGCAGCTCTACAAGAGACCCAGTACTTC	CASSRRRAALQETQYF
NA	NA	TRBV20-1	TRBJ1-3	TGCAGTGCTAGAGAAACGAGCTCTGGAAACACCATATATTTT	CSARETSSGNTIYF
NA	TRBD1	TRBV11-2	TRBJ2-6	TGTGCCAGCAGCCCCTGGACAGGCCCCTACTCTGGGGCCAACGTCCTGACTTTC	CASSPWTGPYSGANVLTF
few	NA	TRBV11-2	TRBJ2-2	TGTGCCAGCAGCTCCAGGAGGGCTAGGTTATTAACCGGGGAGCTGTTTTTT	CASSSRRARLLTGELFF
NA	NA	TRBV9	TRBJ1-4	TGTGCCAGCAGCGAGTCAGGTGCAACTAATGAAAAACTGTTTTTT	CASSESGATNEKLFF
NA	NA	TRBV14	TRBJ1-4	TGTGCCAGCAGCCAAGGCTTAGGGCGGGAAAAACTGTTTTTT	CASSQGLGREKLFF
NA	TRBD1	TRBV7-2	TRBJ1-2	TGTGCCAGCAGTCGAGACAGGGGGCTGGGTGGCTACACCTTC	CASSRDRGLGGYTF
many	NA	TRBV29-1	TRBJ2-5	TGCAGCGTTGTGGAGGGAGTAGGAGAGACCCAGTACTTC	CSVVEGVGETQYF
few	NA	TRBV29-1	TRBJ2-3	TGCAGCGCGTCCTCGGTTCAGTCAGCAGATACGCAGTATTTT	CSASSVQSADTQYF
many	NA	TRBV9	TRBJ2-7	TGTGCCACCGACGAGAAGGGGGGACCTATCTACGAGCAGTACTTC	CATDEKGGPIYEQYF
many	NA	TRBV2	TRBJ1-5	TGTGCCAGCAGTCCAGGGGACCCTAGCAATCAGCCCCAGCATTTT	CASSPGDPSNQPQHF
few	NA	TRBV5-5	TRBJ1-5	TGTGCCAGCACCACAGGGAGGGATCAGCCCCAGCATTTT	CASTTGRDQPQHF
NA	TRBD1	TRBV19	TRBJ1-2	TGTGCCAGTACACATCCCGGGACAGGGGGCGCTTTCGGCGGTGGCTACACCTTC	CASTHPGTGGAFGGGYTF
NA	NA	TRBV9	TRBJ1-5	TGTGCCAGCAGCGTAGAGGGGGGACGGAATCAGCCCCAGCATTTT	CASSVEGGRNQPQHF
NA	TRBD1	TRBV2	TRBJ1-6	TGTGCCAGCAGTCCTACAGGGGGCGTATATAATTCACCCCTCCACTTT	CASSPTGGVYNSPLHF
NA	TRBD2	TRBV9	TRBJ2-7	TGTGCCAGCAGCCAAGGTAATAGCGGGAGCTACGAGCAGTACTTC	CASSQGNSGSYEQYF
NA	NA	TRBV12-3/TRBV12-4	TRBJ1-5	TGTGCCAGCAGCTCAGGGAGCCAGGGGCAGCCCCAGCATTTT	CASSSGSQGQPQHF